This passage covers 5 T cell receptor beta chains from one sample sequenced in a study of blood T cell repertoires in COVID-19. The assay was immunoSEQ multiplex PCR, and TCRdb's table has in-frame clones only and misses some. The repertoire includes approximately 200,000 clones, approximately 84% of them detected once, and 4.4% sits in the top ten. Sequencing was performed on peripheral blood. The receptors shown here come from a man in his forties or fifties with acute or convalescent COVID-19.

The rearrangement joins TRBV5-1 to TRBJ2-7, with D maybe TRBD2 (6 bases). CDR1 and CDR2 from the germline V gene are SGHRS and YFSETQ. Trimming left V 0 bases short and J 0 bases short, with 25 bases between. The CDR3 contains 20 residues. The CDR3 region is CASSLGYGPGLGRSSYEQYF. As DNA, the CDR3 is TGCGCCAGCAGCTTGGGGTACGGACCGGGACTGGGGAGGAGCTCCTACGAGCAGTACTTC.

This rearrangement joins TRBV3-1 (or the pseudogene TRBV3-2) to TRBJ2-7, with 7 bases aligning to TRBD1. Germline CDR1 and CDR2: LGHDT and YNNKEL (reference sequence). V was pared by 4 bases and J by 5 bases, with 2 bases of the junction left unmatched. The CDR3 consists of 12 residues. The CDR3 region is CASSPTGDEQYF. The CDR3 DNA reads as TGTGCCAGCAGCCCAACAGGGGACGAGCAGTACTTC.

The rearrangement links TRBV15 to TRBJ2-1; a possible D gene is TRBD2 (6 bases). Germline CDR1 LNHNV, CDR2 YYDKDF (reference sequence). The CDR3 consists of 16 residues. The V and J ends lost 2 bases and 7 bases respectively, with 18 bases between them. This CDR3 is CATSRTGTPEGNEQFF. The CDR3 region has the DNA TGTGCCACCAGCAGAACCGGGACCCCGGAGGGGAATGAGCAGTTCTTC. Filled out from reference TRBV15 and TRBJ2-1, the complete variable domain reads DAMVIQNPRYQVTQFGKPVTLSCSQTLNHNVMYWYQQKSSQAPKLLFHYYDKDFNNEADTPDNFQSRRPNTSFCFLDIRSPGLGDTAMYLCATSRTGTPEGNEQFFGPGTRLTVL.

V and J are TRBV29-1 and TRBJ2-7, with TRBD1 as a possible D gene (5 bases). This CDR3 spans 14 amino acids. Germline V gene lookup returns CDR1 SQVTM and CDR2 ANQGSEA. V lost 0 bases to trimming and J lost 6 bases, with 15 bases between them. The CDR3 nucleotides are TGCAGCGTTGAAGATAACAGGAGCCCCTCCGAGCAGTACTTC. Protein sequence: CSVEDNRSPSEQYF.

This clone was counted only a few times. The gene calls are TRBV7-8 and TRBJ1-1; D is possibly TRBD1 (6 bases). The CDR3 runs to 14 residues. Germline V gene data show CDR1 as SGHVS and CDR2 as FQNEAQ. V gave up 5 bases and J gave up 1 base, with 11 bases separating them. CDR3 coding DNA: TGTGCCAGCAGCCTCAGGGACACGAACACTGAAGCTTTCTTT. It codes for CASSLRDTNTEAFF.